Listed here are 31 T cell receptor beta chains from one sample, sequenced in a study of CD8+ T cells in alopecia areata. Once RNA had been extracted, it was reverse transcribed into cDNA to act as the sequencing template. Measured with immunoSEQ multiplex PCR; TCRdb has only the in-frame clones, and not every one. The table lists roughly 64,000 clones, roughly 40% of them singletons. Sequenced material: NKG2D-low CD8+ T cells sorted from blood. The source of these receptors is a human donor with alopecia areata.

In its sample, this clone was seen many times. The V and J genes are TRBV4-3 and TRBJ2-2, with D hard to call. This CDR3 comprises 15 residues. CDR1 is LGHNA, CDR2 YSLEER, per germline. The V gene lost 1 base and the J gene lost 0 bases, with 6 bases spanning the gap. The CDR3 sequence is CASSQGVTNTGELFF. The CDR3 DNA is TGCGCCAGCAGCCAAGGGGTGACGAACACCGGGGAGCTGTTTTTT.

This clone was seen a few times. The chain combines TRBV7-9 with TRBJ2-3; D may be TRBD2 (5 bases). The CDR3 has 15 amino acids. With 7 bases removed from V and 0 bases from J, the gap between germline ends came to 14 bases. The V gene's germline CDR1 is SEHNR and CDR2 FQNEAQ (reference sequence). For the CDR3, the DNA is TGTGCCAGCAAGCCGGGGAGTCTCAGCACAGATACGCAGTATTTT. Its translation is CASKPGSLSTDTQYF.

In nucleotides, the CDR3 is TGTGCCAGCAGCTTGGGAGGTCGGGGCTACACCTTC. This gives the protein CASSLGGRGYTF. V and J are TRBV7-9 and TRBJ1-2; D is unclear. The V gene lost 3 bases and the J gene lost 8 bases, with 10 bases spanning the gap. The germline CDR1 and CDR2 sequences are SEHNR and FQNEAQ (reference sequence). The CDR3 loop spans 12 amino acids.

The rearrangement uses TRBV4-1 and TRBJ2-7; a weak D match, TRBD1 (6 bases). The V gene's germline CDR1 is MGHRA and CDR2 YSYEKL. Trimming removed 3 bases at V and 5 bases at J, with 23 bases between. The CDR3 extends over 17 amino acids. The CDR3 protein is CASSQKVRLGGHHEQYF. In nucleotides, the CDR3 is TGCGCCAGCAGCCAGAAGGTCCGATTAGGGGGACACCACGAGCAGTACTTC.

The chain carries TRBV28 and TRBJ1-5; no firm D call. CDR1 is MDHEN, CDR2 SYDVKM, per germline. Trimming cost V 6 bases and J 0 bases, with 6 bases left between them. The length of the CDR3 is 13 residues. The CDR3 sequence: CASRPLSNQPQHF. Written as DNA, the CDR3 is TGTGCCAGCAGGCCCCTTAGCAATCAGCCCCAGCATTTT.

The chain combines TRBV29-1 with TRBJ2-7, with TRBD1 as a possible D gene (5 bases). The CDR3 contains 11 residues. Per germline, CDR1 SQVTM and CDR2 ANQGSEA. With 4 bases removed from V and 5 bases from J, the gap between germline ends came to 9 bases. The CDR3 reads CSVGQGNEQYF. Here the CDR3 DNA reads TGCAGCGTTGGTCAGGGTAACGAGCAGTACTTC.

The CDR3 is CASSKGIGDTQYF. The CDR3 DNA is TGTGCCAGCAGCAAAGGGATCGGAGATACGCAGTATTTT. The chain joins TRBV7-2 to TRBJ2-3; unclear D gene. Germline V lookup: CDR1 SGHTA, CDR2 FQGNSA. The CDR3 contains 13 residues. The V gene lost 5 bases and the J gene lost 5 bases, with 11 bases spanning the gap.

This chain uses TRBV12-5 with TRBJ2-5; 9 positions match TRBD1. Germline CDR1 LGHNT, CDR2 FRNRAP. The trim removed 9 bases at V and 4 bases at J, leaving 3 bases unmatched. This CDR3 is built from 12 residues. CDR3 sequence (DNA): TGTGCTAGCTCGACAGGGGGAGAGACCCAGTACTTC. Its translation: CASSTGGETQYF.

This sequence joins TRBV9 and TRBJ2-1; no reliable D call. The germline gives CDR1 SGDLS, CDR2 YYNGEE. CDR3 length equals 15 residues. With 0 bases removed from V and 2 bases from J, the gap between germline ends came to 9 bases. The CDR3 bases are TGTGCCAGCAGCGTAGAGATCTCTCCCTACAATGAGCAGTTCTTC. This sequence encodes CASSVEISPYNEQFF.

The gene calls are TRBV19 and TRBJ2-1; D remains unclear. V lost 2 bases and J 0 bases, leaving 8 bases between the germline ends. Germline CDR1 reads LNHDA; CDR2 reads SQIVND (reference sequence). There are 15 residues in the CDR3. This CDR3 is CASSIKLSSYNEQFF. The CDR3 DNA follows: TGTGCCAGTAGTATAAAGTTAAGCTCCTACAATGAGCAGTTCTTC.

The chain links TRBV5-5 to TRBJ2-7; 9 nucleotides align to TRBD1. The CDR3 extends over 15 amino acids. V shed 4 bases and J 4 bases; nucleotides not matched to a gene: 9. Germline-derived CDR1 and CDR2 are SGHKS and YYEKEE (reference sequence). In DNA form, the CDR3 reads TGTGCCAGCAGCGTATCCGGGACAGGGCGTTACGAGCAGTACTTC. It translates to CASSVSGTGRYEQYF.

This chain connects TRBV23-1 to TRBJ2-7, with TRBD1 identical over 8 bases. TRBV23-1 is an ORF, and what it does is uncertain. Trimming at V came to 1 base and at J to 5 bases, leaving 10 bases not matched to a gene. The CDR3 is 16 amino acids. The CDR3 loop is CASSQFPGQGANEQYF. For the CDR3, the DNA is TGCGCCAGCAGTCAATTCCCCGGCCAGGGGGCGAACGAGCAGTACTTC.

This clone was detected many times. The chain combines TRBV6-4 with TRBJ2-5, with a possible D match to TRBD2 (5 bases). V lost 6 bases and J 2 bases, leaving 19 bases between the germline ends. The CDR3 covers 16 residues. The V gene's germline CDR1 is MRHNA and CDR2 SNTAGT. CDR3 sequence (DNA): TGTGCCAGCAGCCAGGCTAGCTCCGAGGGACAAGAGACCCAGTACTTC. This translates into CASSQASSEGQETQYF.

This clone was counted ten times or more. This rearrangement joins TRBV6-4 to TRBJ2-3, with 8 positions matching TRBD2. V lost 3 bases and J lost 0; bases outside the gene matches: 8. Germline CDR1 and CDR2: MRHNA and SNTAGT. The CDR3 length is 17 residues. CDR3 sequence (DNA): TGTGCCAGCAGTGAAGTGGCGGGAGGCCACAGCACAGATACGCAGTATTTT. Translated, it gives CASSEVAGGHSTDTQYF.

The rearrangement uses TRBV30 and TRBJ2-5; TRBD1 might be the D (6 bases). This CDR3 is built from 12 residues. The germline gives CDR1 GTSNPN, CDR2 SVGIG (reference sequence). Trimming left V 5 bases short and J 2 bases short, with 9 bases between. The CDR3 spells CAWGQFQETQYF. The CDR3 DNA reads as TGTGCCTGGGGACAGTTTCAAGAGACCCAGTACTTC. Complete variable domain (other parts from reference TRBV30 and TRBJ2-5): SQTIHQWPATLVQPVGSPLSLECTVEGTSNPNLYWYRQAAGRGLQLLFYSVGIGQISSEVPQNLSASRPQDRQFILSSKKLLLSDSGFYLCAWGQFQETQYFGPGTRLLVL.

This sequence joins TRBV6-5 and TRBJ2-1, with 11 bases lining up with TRBD2. The germline V gene encodes CDR1 MNHEY and CDR2 SVGAGI. V dropped 5 bases and J dropped 3; count of bases not matched to a gene: 3. CDR3 size: 15 residues. CDR3: CASSSSGGVYNEQFF. The CDR3 region has the DNA TGTGCCAGCAGTAGTAGCGGGGGGGTCTACAATGAGCAGTTCTTC.

As concerns this clone: Germline and junction disagree at one end, which may indicate a read error. The rearrangement joins TRBV10-3 to TRBJ2-1, with D maybe TRBD2 (6 bases). The CDR3 consists of 12 residues. CDR1 is ENHRY, CDR2 SYGVKD, per germline. CDR3: CASSYVGGEQFF. CDR3 DNA: TGTGCCAGCAGTTACGTGGGAGGCGAGCAGTTCTTC.

The CDR3 region is CASSLEAGRQPQHF. The CDR3 nucleotides are TGTGCCAGCAGCTTAGAGGCAGGGCGGCAGCCCCAGCATTTT. The chain joins TRBV7-8 to TRBJ1-5; D is perhaps TRBD1 (5 bases). The CDR3 consists of 14 residues. Between the trimmed V and J ends, which lost 1 base and 7 bases, there was a span of 11 bases. Germline V gene data show CDR1 as SGHVS and CDR2 as FQNEAQ.

The V call is TRBV11-2, the J call TRBJ2-1; 10 nucleotides align to TRBD2. CDR3 length equals 15 residues. Trimming took 5 bases from V and 9 from J; bases not matched to a gene: 10. Germline CDR1 and CDR2: SGHAT and FQNNGV. In DNA form, the CDR3 reads TGTGCCAGCAGCCCCGGAGCGGGGGGGTCGGGTGAGCAGTTCTTC. Translated: CASSPGAGGSGEQFF.

This clone appeared a few times. The chain has TRBV5-4 and TRBJ2-7, with 9 bases lining up with TRBD1. Germline CDR1 reads SGHNT; CDR2 reads YYREEE (reference sequence). V lost 4 bases, J lost 3 bases, and 5 bases stayed unmatched. The CDR3 spans 14 residues. CDR3: CASSPGQGHYEQYF. The CDR3 DNA is TGTGCCAGCAGCCCGGGACAGGGACACTACGAGCAGTACTTC.

This chain's CDR3 is CAWSVRDQTYEQYF. The CDR3 DNA sequence: TGTGCCTGGAGTGTACGGGACCAAACCTACGAGCAGTACTTC. The genes are TRBV30 and TRBJ2-7; D tentatively reads TRBD1 or TRBD2 (5 bases each). CDR3 length equals 14 residues. V lost 0 bases and J lost 2, with 11 bases in between. The germline gives CDR1 GTSNPN, CDR2 SVGIG (reference sequence). The variable domain in full, completed from reference TRBV30 and TRBJ2-7, reads SQTIHQWPATLVQPVGSPLSLECTVEGTSNPNLYWYRQAAGRGLQLLFYSVGIGQISSEVPQNLSASRPQDRQFILSSKKLLLSDSGFYLCAWSVRDQTYEQYFGPGTRLTVT.

This clone has only a few counts. An end of the junction differs from the germline gene, which may be a read error. This chain joins TRBV19 and TRBJ2-7; possibly TRBD1 for D (6 bases). The CDR3 covers 8 residues. Germline values: CDR1 LNHDA, CDR2 SQIVND (reference sequence). The CDR3 sequence is CASGQGNF. CDR3 DNA sequence: TGTGCCAGTGGGCAGGGGAACTTC. Full variable domain (rest looked up from reference TRBV19 and TRBJ2-7): DGGITQSPKYLFRKEGQNVTLSCEQNLNHDAMYWYRQDPGQGLRLIYYSQIVNDFQKGDIAEGYSVSREKKESFPLTVTSAQKNPTAFYLCASGQGNFGPGTRLTVT.

The V call is TRBV5-1, the J call TRBJ2-5; D gene ambiguous. The CDR3 is 14 residues long. The ends were cut back, 2 bases at V and 4 bases at J, with 12 bases in the middle. The germline V gene has CDR1 SGHRS and CDR2 YFSETQ. CDR3 protein: CASSLRSLGETQYF. The CDR3 coding sequence is TGCGCCAGCAGCTTAAGGAGTCTCGGAGAGACCCAGTACTTC.

V gene TRBV5-1 combines with J gene TRBJ2-5, with a tentative D call TRBD2 (5 bases). This CDR3 is 15 amino acids long. Trimming removed 0 bases at V and 5 bases at J, with 14 bases between. Looked up from germline, CDR1 is SGHRS and CDR2 is YFSETQ. CDR3 bases: TGCGCCAGCAGCTTGGCAGGAGGTTTCGGGGAGACCCAGTACTTC. It encodes CASSLAGGFGETQYF.

The count of this clone is one. V is TRBV4-2 and J is TRBJ2-1, with TRBD2 identical over 10 bases. Trimming at V came to 0 bases and at J to 3 bases, leaving 5 bases not matched to a gene. The CDR3 has 17 amino acids. The germline V gene encodes CDR1 LGHNA and CDR2 YNFKEQ. This chain's CDR3 is CASSQEPASGGYNEQFF. The CDR3 region has the DNA TGTGCCAGCAGCCAAGAACCCGCTAGCGGGGGCTACAATGAGCAGTTCTTC.

This clone was observed once. The V gene is TRBV4-3, the J gene TRBJ2-7, with 8 bases identical to TRBD1. J was trimmed by 5 bases and V by 4 bases; bases with no gene match: 7. The CDR3 covers 14 residues. CDR1 and CDR2 from the germline V gene are LGHNA and YSLEER. The CDR3 nucleotides read TGCGCCAGCAGCCGAGACAGGGGTGTCGACGAGCAGTACTTC. It translates to CASSRDRGVDEQYF.

This rearrangement joins TRBV7-2 to TRBJ2-1, with TRBD2 identical over 10 bases. The CDR3 totals 15 residues. Germline loops: CDR1 SGHTA, CDR2 FQGNSA. V lost 5 bases, J lost 5 bases, and 6 bases stayed unmatched. The CDR3 nucleotides read TGTGCCAGCAGCCTTAGCGGGGGGTACAACAATGAGCAGTTCTTC. It encodes CASSLSGGYNNEQFF.

The chain links TRBV12-5 to TRBJ1-3; unclear D gene. Germline assignment: CDR1 LGHNT and CDR2 FRNRAP. Trimming pared 7 bases from V and 2 bases from J, leaving 9 bases between. The CDR3 is made up of 13 amino acids. The CDR3 spells CASAGTTGNTIYF. CDR3 nucleotides: TGTGCTAGTGCCGGCACTACTGGAAACACCATATATTTT.

The rearrangement links TRBV7-2 to TRBJ2-7, with TRBD1 matching 8 bases. Per the germline V gene, CDR1 is SGHTA and CDR2 is FQGNSA. Trimming removed 4 bases from V and 3 bases from J; junction bases left unmatched: 8. The CDR3 covers 15 residues. CDR3 in DNA: TGTGCCAGCAGCTCATGGGGACAGGTAGACTACGAGCAGTACTTC. This encodes CASSSWGQVDYEQYF.

The chain combines TRBV28 with TRBJ2-7, with a tentative D call TRBD1 (5 bases). Trimming removed 3 bases at V and 7 bases at J, with 16 bases between. CDR1 is MDHEN and CDR2 is SYDVKM in the germline V gene. The CDR3 extends over 14 amino acids. The CDR3 DNA follows: TGTGCCAGCAGTTTTCGACAGACCCCTTGGGAGCAGTACTTC. Its protein is CASSFRQTPWEQYF. Looking up the rest from reference TRBV28 and TRBJ2-7 gives the full variable domain: DVKVTQSSRYLVKRTGEKVFLECVQDMDHENMFWYRQDPGLGLRLIYFSYDVKMKEKGDIPEGYSVSREKKERFSLILESASTNQTSMYLCASSFRQTPWEQYFGPGTRLTVT.

The chain carries TRBV25-1 and TRBJ2-3, with D perhaps matching TRBD1 (5 bases). The CDR3 sequence is 14 residues long. Germline-derived CDR1 and CDR2 are MGHDK and SYGVNS. Trimming took 4 bases from V and 1 from J, leaving 9 bases between them. The CDR3 nucleotides read TGTGCCAGCAGTGGATGGGGCCGCACAGATACGCAGTATTTT. Protein product: CASSGWGRTDTQYF.